This T cell receptor (beta chain) originates from a study of blood T cells in healthy people across ages. Study observations and caveats: Without sorted subsets, naive and antigen-experienced compartments could not be conclusively compared.

The V and J ends lost 0 bases and 2 bases, in that order; junction bases with no gene match: 6. CDR1 is SGHTA and CDR2 is FQGNSA in the germline V gene. The CDR3 length is 16 residues. Comments on this clonotype: Its antigen is not identified.

For the second PCR, which ran for about 6 to 11 cycles, a sample-barcoded 5' primer and a J-beta primer mix were used. Per sample, CDR3-containing paired-end reads numbered at least 3 million. TCRdb used MiXCR to reprocess the 5' RACE reads, holding one entry per CDR3 protein. The repertoire holds roughly 680,000 distinct CDR3 sequences, with 49% as singletons. Specimen: blood. This chain uses TRBV7-2 with TRBJ2-7; 8 bases line up with TRBD2. The TCR originated in a woman aged 60-75 years in good health. CDR3: CASSLAPTSGTYEQYF. The CDR3 coding sequence is TGTGCCAGCAGCTTAGCGCCCACTAGCGGAACCTACGAGCAGTACTTC.